This T cell receptor beta chain emerged from a study of T cells in localized non-small cell lung cancer. Study-level results: Higher adjacent-lung clonality was associated with shorter survival. The study sequenced only one region of the tumor. As a result, intratumor heterogeneity could not be excluded and remains possible. Detection in adjacent lung was observed for a median around 59 of the top 100 tumor clones. Adjacent uninvolved lung tissue had the highest T cell clonality, exceeding tumor.

This clone came up once. As yet, its antigen is unknown. The length of the CDR3 is 11 residues. The V end lost 5 bases, the J end lost 2 bases, and 5 bases lay between the germline ends. The germline CDR1 and CDR2 sequences are DFQATT and SNEGSKA (reference sequence). This table comes from immunoSEQ multiplex PCR, and its TCRdb copy is limited to in-frame clones, with some not included. This sample has about 33,000 clones; around 77% occur once, and the top ten carry approximately 16%. The source is a male donor aged 60 or over with stage III squamous cell lung carcinoma. Here the sequenced sample was peripheral blood, taken before any cancer treatment. This chain connects TRBV20-1 to TRBJ2-3; the D is unclear. CDR3: CSARPTDTQYF. Written as DNA, the CDR3 is TGCAGTGCTCGACCCACAGATACGCAGTATTTT.